This TCR beta chain was sequenced in a study of blood T cell repertoires in COVID-19. The repertoire was sequenced with immunoSEQ multiplex PCR; TCRdb's copy has only in-frame clones and lacks some. The table shows some 250,000 clones, with 86% occurring only once. This CDR3 region has 16 residues. V lost 1 base, J lost 9 bases, and 12 bases stayed unmatched. CDR1 is MGHRA, CDR2 YSYEKL, per germline. The rearrangement uses TRBV4-1 and TRBJ2-1; 7 bases map to TRBD2. Sequenced: peripheral blood. This receptor was taken from a woman aged 30 to 39 who had recovered from COVID-19. The CDR3 reads CASSQGGGRGRSEQFF. Here the CDR3 DNA reads TGCGCCAGCAGCCAAGGGGGGGGTCGAGGGAGAAGTGAGCAGTTCTTC.